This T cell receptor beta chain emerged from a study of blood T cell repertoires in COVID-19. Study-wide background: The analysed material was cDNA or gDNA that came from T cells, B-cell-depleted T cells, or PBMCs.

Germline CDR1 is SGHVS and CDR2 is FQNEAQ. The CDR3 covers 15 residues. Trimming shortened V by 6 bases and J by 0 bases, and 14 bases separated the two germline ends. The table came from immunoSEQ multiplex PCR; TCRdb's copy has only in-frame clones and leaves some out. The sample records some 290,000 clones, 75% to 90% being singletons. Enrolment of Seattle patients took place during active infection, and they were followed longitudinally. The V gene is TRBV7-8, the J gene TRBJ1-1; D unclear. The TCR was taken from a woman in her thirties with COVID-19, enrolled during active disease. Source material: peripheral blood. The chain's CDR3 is CASRSRRGMNTEAFF. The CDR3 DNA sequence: TGTGCCAGCAGATCCAGACGAGGGATGAACACTGAAGCTTTCTTT.